This T cell receptor (beta chain) is from a study of blood T cells in healthy people across ages. A second about 6 to 12 cycle PCR used barcoded and J-beta primers. A tag from a template-switch adaptor with 12 random nucleotides marked each cDNA molecule. TCRdb recomputed calls from the 5' RACE reads with MiXCR, one row per CDR3 protein. Here the sample spans around 1.1 million distinct CDR3 sequences, 35% to 40% being singletons. V shed 6 bases, J shed 0 bases, and the junction held 11 bases outside the gene matches. This CDR3 comprises 17 residues. From germline, CDR1 is MNHEY and CDR2 SMNVEV (reference sequence). This clonotype was seen a few times. Its cognate antigen is unknown. Study results and limitations: Diversity estimates drawn from one million T cells were deemed underestimates. Relative to aged donors, long-lived donors carried more naive CD4+ cells and displayed higher diversity. Per million T cells, TCR beta diversity dropped roughly linearly as age increased.

The origin of this receptor is a man younger than 35 in good health. The chain couples TRBV27 to TRBJ1-5; 7 positions match TRBD1. The sequenced material came from blood. CDR3 residues: CASSRLPGQHSNQPQHF. The CDR3 DNA reads TGTGCCAGCAGCCGCTTACCGGGACAGCATAGCAATCAGCCCCAGCATTTT.